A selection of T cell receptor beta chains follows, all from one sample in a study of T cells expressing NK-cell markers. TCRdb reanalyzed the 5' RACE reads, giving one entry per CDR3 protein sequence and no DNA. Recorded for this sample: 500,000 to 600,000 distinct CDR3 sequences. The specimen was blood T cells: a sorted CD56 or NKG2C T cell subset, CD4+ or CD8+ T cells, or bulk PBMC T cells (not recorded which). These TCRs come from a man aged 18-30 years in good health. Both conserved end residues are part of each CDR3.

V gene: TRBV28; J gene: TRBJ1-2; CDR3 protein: CASTGEIYGYTF
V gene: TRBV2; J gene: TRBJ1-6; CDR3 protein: CASRSGSNSPLHF
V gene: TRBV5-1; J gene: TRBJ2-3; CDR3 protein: CASTGTLKDTQYF
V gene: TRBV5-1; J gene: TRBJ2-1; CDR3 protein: CASSSSGPEQFF
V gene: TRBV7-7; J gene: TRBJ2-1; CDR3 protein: CASSLAPLREQFF
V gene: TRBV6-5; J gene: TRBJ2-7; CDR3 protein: CASTGSQGEQYF
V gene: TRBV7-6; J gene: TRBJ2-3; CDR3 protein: CASSLPLAGHTQYF
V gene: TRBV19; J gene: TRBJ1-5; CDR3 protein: CASSIDQGQPQHF
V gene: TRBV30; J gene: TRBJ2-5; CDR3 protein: CAWSVTAHPRGTQYF
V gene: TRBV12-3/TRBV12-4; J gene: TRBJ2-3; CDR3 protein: CASTPGRPYTDTQYF
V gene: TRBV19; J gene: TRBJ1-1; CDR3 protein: CASLLRGTEAFF
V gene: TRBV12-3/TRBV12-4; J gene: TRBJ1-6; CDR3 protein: CASSLGQGGSPLHF
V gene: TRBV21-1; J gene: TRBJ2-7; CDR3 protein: CASSKGKGLGLYEQYF
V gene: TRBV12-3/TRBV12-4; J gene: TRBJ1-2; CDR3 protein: CASSRTGDYDGYTF
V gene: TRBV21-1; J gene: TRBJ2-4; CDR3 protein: CASSKGPRTENIQYF
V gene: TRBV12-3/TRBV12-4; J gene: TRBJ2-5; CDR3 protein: CASSLTSGRPPQETQYF
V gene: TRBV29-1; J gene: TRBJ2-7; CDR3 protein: CSVTRLGGVGNEQYF
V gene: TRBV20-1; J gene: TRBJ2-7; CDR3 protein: CSARQGALQGPSYEQYF
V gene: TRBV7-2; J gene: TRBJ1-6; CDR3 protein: CASSLGQGLPLRSPLHF
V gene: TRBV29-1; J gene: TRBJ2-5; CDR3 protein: CSVEDRKFAQETQYF
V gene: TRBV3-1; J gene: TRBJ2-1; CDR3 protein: CASSQMGAGAGRNEQFF
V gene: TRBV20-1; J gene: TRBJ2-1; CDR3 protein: CSAARTSGFASSYNEQFF
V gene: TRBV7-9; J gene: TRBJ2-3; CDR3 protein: CASSRLAFRDTQYF
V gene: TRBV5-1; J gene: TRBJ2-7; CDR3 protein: CASSFLTGGEQYF
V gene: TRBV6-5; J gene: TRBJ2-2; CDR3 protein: CASSFGQGNGELFF
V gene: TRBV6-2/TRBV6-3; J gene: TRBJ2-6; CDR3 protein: CASSYSKMSSGGYSGANVLTF
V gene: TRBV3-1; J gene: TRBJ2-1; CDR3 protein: CASSQVVGLAGNNEQFF
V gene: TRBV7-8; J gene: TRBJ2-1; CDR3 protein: CASSFRTSGRSDEQFF
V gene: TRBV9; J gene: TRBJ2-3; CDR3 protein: CASSPGPGLALTDTQYF
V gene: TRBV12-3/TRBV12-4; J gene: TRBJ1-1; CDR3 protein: CASSLIRGANTEAFF
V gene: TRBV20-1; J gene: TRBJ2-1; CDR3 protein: CSASLLAGVTEQFF
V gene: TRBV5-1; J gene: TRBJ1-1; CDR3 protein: CASSSKPGAVSNTEAFF
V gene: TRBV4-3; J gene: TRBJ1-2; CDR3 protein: CASSQDTSFYGYTF
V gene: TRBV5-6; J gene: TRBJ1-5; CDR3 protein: CASSSQIEYSNQPQHF
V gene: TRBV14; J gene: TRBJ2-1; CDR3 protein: CASSQVGLGTRGVNEQFF
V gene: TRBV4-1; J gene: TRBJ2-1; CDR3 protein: CASSQGLAGGSRNNEQFF
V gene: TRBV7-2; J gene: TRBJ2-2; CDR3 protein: CASSDPGLAGESGELFF
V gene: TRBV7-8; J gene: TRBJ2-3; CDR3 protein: CASSLVQGVFTDTQYF
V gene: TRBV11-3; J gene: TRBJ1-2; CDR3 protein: CASSLAEDSRYGYTF
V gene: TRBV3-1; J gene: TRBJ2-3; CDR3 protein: CASSQKGLAGVTDTQYF
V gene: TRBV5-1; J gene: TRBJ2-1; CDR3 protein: CASSLDGMSSYNEQFF
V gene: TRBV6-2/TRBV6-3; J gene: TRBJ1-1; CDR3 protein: CASSAHRGLGTEAFF
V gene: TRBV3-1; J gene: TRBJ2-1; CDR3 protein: CASSQDGTSGLREQFF
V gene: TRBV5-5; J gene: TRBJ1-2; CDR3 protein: CASSLATGGGYGYTF
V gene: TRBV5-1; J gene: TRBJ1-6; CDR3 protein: CASSHGTVNSPLHF